Each of the 20 T cell receptor beta chains below was sequenced from the same sample in a study of blood T cell repertoires in COVID-19. TCRdb's table, derived via immunoSEQ multiplex PCR, lists solely in-frame clones and lacks some. This sample has more than 140,000 clones, with about 85% found just once. The sequencing input was peripheral blood. The receptors originated from a human donor in a cohort sampled during active COVID-19.

This clone was detected only a few times. The chain links TRBV18 to TRBJ2-2; D possibly corresponds to TRBD1 (5 bases). Between the trimmed V and J ends, which lost 5 bases and 1 base, there was a span of 11 bases. The CDR3 sequence is 15 residues long. Looked up from germline, CDR1 is KGHSH and CDR2 is LQKENI. This CDR3 is CASSSRVKNTGELFF. The CDR3 nucleotides read TGTGCCAGCTCATCCAGGGTGAAGAACACCGGGGAGCTGTTTTTT.

The chain employs TRBV6-5 and TRBJ2-1; D might be TRBD2 (5 bases). Trimming removed 2 bases at V and 7 bases at J, with 9 bases between. Germline assignment: CDR1 MNHEY and CDR2 SVGAGI. The CDR3 sequence is 13 residues long. CDR3 residues: CASSYDTRNEQFF. As DNA, the CDR3 is TGTGCCAGCAGTTACGATACTAGGAATGAGCAGTTCTTC.

The chain couples TRBV7-6 to TRBJ2-2; TRBD2 aligns across 8 bases. This CDR3 is built from 18 residues. V lost 1 base, J lost 6 bases, and 13 bases stayed unmatched. Per the germline V gene, CDR1 is SGHVS and CDR2 is FNYEAQ. The DNA of the CDR3 is TGTGCCAGCAGCTTAGACGGGACTAGTAATTTGAGGGCCGGGGAGCTGTTTTTT. This translates into CASSLDGTSNLRAGELFF.

The V gene is TRBV9, the J gene TRBJ2-5; 13 nucleotides align to TRBD2. Germline V gene data show CDR1 as SGDLS and CDR2 as YYNGEE. This CDR3 has 16 amino acids. V dropped 2 bases and J dropped 2; count of bases not matched to a gene: 3. The CDR3 sequence: CASSVQGLAGQETQYF. CDR3 DNA: TGTGCCAGCAGCGTCCAGGGACTAGCGGGGCAAGAGACCCAGTACTTC.

The sample holds a few counts of this clone. This chain connects TRBV6-4 to TRBJ1-3, with D unresolved. From germline, CDR1 is MRHNA and CDR2 SNTAGT. The CDR3 loop spans 14 amino acids. V gave up 7 bases and J gave up 0 bases, with 10 bases separating them. Here the CDR3 DNA reads TGTGCCAGCAAAGAACACAGCTCTGGAAACACCATATATTTT. Translation: CASKEHSSGNTIYF.

Here the CDR3 reads CASSLDSYGYTF. CDR3 DNA sequence: TGTGCCAGCAGCTTGGACAGCTATGGCTACACCTTC. The J gene is TRBJ1-2, the V gene TRBV5-4; D ambiguous. This CDR3 contains 12 residues. Trimming removed 0 bases at V and 4 bases at J, with 4 bases between. In germline, CDR1 is SGHNT, CDR2 YYREEE (reference sequence).

The gene calls are TRBV30 and TRBJ1-4, with TRBD1 matching over 9 bases. The CDR3 covers 14 residues. Germline V lookup: CDR1 GTSNPN, CDR2 SVGIG (reference sequence). Unmatched junction bases numbered 7, after V lost 3 bases and J lost 8 bases. CDR3: CAWREDRGREKLFF. CDR3 sequence (DNA): TGTGCCTGGAGGGAGGACAGGGGCCGGGAAAAACTGTTTTTT.

This clone was seen a single time. The CDR3 bases are TGTGCCAGCAGTGGACTCGGATCCGCCTACGAGCAGTACTTC. Its translation: CASSGLGSAYEQYF. The J gene is TRBJ2-7, the V gene TRBV2; D call uncertain. The germline V and J ends were trimmed by 4 bases and 2 bases, with 12 bases remaining between them. CDR1 is SNHLY, CDR2 FYNNEI, per germline. The CDR3 sequence is 14 residues long.

The rearrangement joins TRBV18 to TRBJ2-5; tentative D call: TRBD1 (5 bases). CDR1 is KGHSH, CDR2 LQKENI, per germline. This CDR3 region has 15 residues. Trimming shortened V by 3 bases and J by 4 bases, and 15 bases separated the two germline ends. CDR3 in amino acids: CASSPTGHHIETQYF. The CDR3 DNA reads TGTGCCAGCTCACCTACCGGACACCACATAGAGACCCAGTACTTC.

The CDR3 sequence is CASSTAQRNEQFF. CDR3 nucleotides: TGTGCCAGCAGCACAGCCCAACGCAATGAGCAGTTCTTC. This chain connects TRBV7-3 to TRBJ2-1; D is ambiguous. This CDR3 has 13 amino acids. Germline CDR1 and CDR2: SGHTA and FQGTGA. V was shortened by 5 bases and J by 6 bases, with 11 bases between the two germline ends.

This clone was detected a few times. The chain has TRBV5-5 and TRBJ1-3, with D uncertain. Germline lookup yields CDR1 SGHKS and CDR2 YYEKEE (reference sequence). Trimming removed 3 bases from V and 1 base from J, with 11 bases in between. CDR3 length: 15 residues. The CDR3 region is CASSSLGASGNTIYF. For the CDR3, the DNA is TGTGCCAGCAGCTCTCTGGGAGCGTCTGGAAACACCATATATTTT.

CDR3 sequence (DNA): TGTGCCAGCTCACCAGATCCAGGGATTAGCAATCAGCCCCAGCATTTT. Its protein is CASSPDPGISNQPQHF. The gene calls are TRBV18 and TRBJ1-5; D may be TRBD1 (5 bases). Trimming left V 2 bases short and J 0 bases short, with 11 bases between. CDR3 size: 16 residues. Germline V gene sequence: CDR1 KGHSH, CDR2 LQKENI.

The CDR3 spells CASSLTSLQETQYF. CDR3 bases: TGTGCCAGCAGCTTGACTAGCCTCCAGGAGACCCAGTACTTC. The V call is TRBV2, the J call TRBJ2-5; TRBD2 matches at 7 bases. V was pared by 6 bases and J by 5 bases, with 9 bases of the junction left unmatched. Germline lookup yields CDR1 SNHLY and CDR2 FYNNEI. The CDR3 runs 14 residues.

This clone showed up just a few times. V usage is TRBV29-1 and J usage is TRBJ2-1, with 7 bases aligning to TRBD2. This CDR3 is 14 amino acids long. The V and J ends lost 4 bases and 3 bases, in that order; junction bases with no gene match: 6. Germline V gives CDR1 SQVTM, CDR2 ANQGSEA. In DNA, the CDR3 is TGCAGCGTTGGGAGCGGGACCAACTACAATGAGCAGTTCTTC. This gives the protein CSVGSGTNYNEQFF.

V gene TRBV11-2 combines with J gene TRBJ1-1; 7 nucleotides match TRBD1. After removal of 1 base from V and 10 bases from J, the junction contained 9 bases not matched to a gene. CDR1 and CDR2 (germline): SGHAT, FQNNGV. This CDR3 region has 14 residues. The DNA for the CDR3 is TGTGCCAGCAGCTTAGGGGTGGAGGGGGCAGGAGCTTTCTTT. This gives the protein CASSLGVEGAGAFF.

The chain has TRBV5-4 and TRBJ2-3; 9 bases agree with TRBD1. Germline trimming cut 5 bases from V and 3 bases from J; bases unmatched to any gene: 7. Germline CDR1 reads SGHNT; CDR2 reads YYREEE (reference sequence). The CDR3 contains 15 residues. The CDR3 protein is CASRLGTGSTDTQYF. As DNA, the CDR3 is TGTGCCAGCAGACTCGGGACAGGGTCTACAGATACGCAGTATTTT.

This rearrangement joins TRBV19 to TRBJ2-5, with D possibly TRBD2 on 5 matching bases. This CDR3 region has 16 residues. The germline gives CDR1 LNHDA, CDR2 SQIVND (reference sequence). The germline V and J ends were trimmed by 3 bases and 4 bases, with 18 bases remaining between them. The CDR3 loop is CASSIPRPGVGETQYF. CDR3 nucleotides: TGTGCCAGTAGTATTCCGAGGCCCGGGGTTGGAGAGACCCAGTACTTC.

The J gene is TRBJ1-1, the V gene TRBV6-5, with 7 nucleotides matching TRBD1. The junction had 7 bases not matched to a gene; V was cut back by 11 bases and J by 4 bases. CDR3 length: 12 amino acids. CDR1 is MNHEY, CDR2 SVGAGI, per germline. This CDR3 is CAVGRGSTEAFF. The CDR3 bases are TGTGCCGTCGGCAGGGGGAGCACTGAAGCTTTCTTT.

The V call is TRBV21-1, the J call TRBJ2-7; the DNA was not used to check the table's D call, TRBD2. TRBV21-1 is labeled a pseudogene. CDR3 length: 20 amino acids. CDR3 DNA: TGTGCCAGCAGCAAAGCGCTTGATGGGACTAGCGGATTAAGCTCCTACGAGCAGTACTTC. Translating it yields CASSKALDGTSGLSSYEQYF.

This chain links TRBV20-1 with TRBJ2-1; no clear D gene. The ends were cut back, 6 bases at V and 4 bases at J, with 4 bases in the middle. The CDR3 is made up of 10 amino acids. Germline assignment: CDR1 DFQATT and CDR2 SNEGSKA (reference sequence). CDR3 protein: CSAGYNEQFF. The CDR3 DNA is TGCAGTGCCGGTTACAATGAGCAGTTCTTC.